The source of this T cell receptor beta chain is a study of response to subunit inactivated influenza vaccine. Regarding the study as a whole: Few new T cells, the authors suggested, are recruited by each seasonal influenza vaccination.

V was shortened by 2 bases and J by 5 bases, with 10 bases between the two germline ends. This CDR3 comprises 15 residues. TCRdb recomputed calls from the RT-PCR reads with MiXCR, one row per CDR3 protein. This sample has approximately 500,000 distinct CDR3 sequences, with over 10% found just once. This clonotype has just a few counts. Its antigen is not known. The J gene is TRBJ1-6, the V gene TRBV12-3 or TRBV12-4; D might be TRBD1 (5 bases). This sequence originates from a man aged 45 to 65 who received an inactivated influenza vaccine. This sample comprised PBMCs from blood, obtained 40 to 50 days after vaccination. CDR3 nucleotide sequence: TGTGCCAGCAGTTTACAGGGTGGGGATAATTCACCCCTCCACTTT. This gives the protein CASSLQGGDNSPLHF.